One and the same sample provided the 32 T cell receptor beta chains below, sequenced in a study of CD8 T cells in ankylosing spondylitis. Study conclusions and caveats: A motif in TCR beta, a set of eight highly homologous variants, appeared characteristic of ankylosing spondylitis blood.

The antigens for these receptors are not known. Via MiXCR, TCRdb re-called the 5' RACE reads, giving one row per CDR3 protein. The top ten clones hold around 3.5% of a sample with roughly 490,000 distinct CDR3 sequences, 5.3% of them seen once. Sample: blood, either unsorted or a sorted T cell fraction (not recorded which). The receptors were sampled from a male donor with ankylosing spondylitis.

This clonotype was detected many times. The V call is TRBV5-1, the J call TRBJ1-2; 7 nucleotides line up with TRBD1. CDR1 is SGHRS and CDR2 is YFSETQ in the germline V gene. V trimming: 3 bases; J trimming: 7 bases; junction bases outside the gene matches: 9. The CDR3 sequence is 14 residues long. The CDR3: CASSSGQAGIGYTF. The CDR3 bases are TGCGCCAGCAGCTCCGGACAGGCGGGCATTGGCTACACCTTC. Based on the CDR3 plus reference TRBV5-1 and TRBJ1-2, the full variable domain is KAGVTQTPRYLIKTRGQQVTLSCSPISGHRSVSWYQQTPGQGLQFLFEYFSETQRNKGNFPGRFSGRQFSNSRSEMNVSTLELGDSALYLCASSSGQAGIGYTFGSGTRLTVV.

This clonotype was found many times. This chain connects TRBV10-3 to TRBJ1-3; a possible D gene is TRBD1 (5 bases). From germline, CDR1 is ENHRY and CDR2 SYGVKD. The ends were cut back, 4 bases at V and 1 base at J, with 8 bases in the middle. The CDR3 spans 14 residues. CDR3: CAISGQPSGNTIYF. CDR3 DNA: TGTGCCATCAGTGGACAGCCGTCTGGAAACACCATATATTTT.

Many counts were recorded for this clonotype. This sequence joins TRBV28 and TRBJ2-7; D uncertain. This CDR3 region has 15 residues. Germline values: CDR1 MDHEN, CDR2 SYDVKM. Trimming stripped 0 bases from V and 9 bases from J, with 18 bases between. The CDR3 sequence is CASSLWRTLKAGQYF. For the CDR3, the DNA is TGTGCCAGCAGTTTATGGCGGACCCTAAAAGCCGGGCAGTACTTC.

This clonotype was detected a few times. The CDR3 coding sequence is TGCAGCGTTGAAGGCGAATGGGGGATGAACACTGAAGCTTTCTTT. Protein product: CSVEGEWGMNTEAFF. The rearrangement joins TRBV29-1 to TRBJ1-1; a weak D match, TRBD1 (5 bases). The V end was cut by 1 base, the J end by 0 bases, with 12 bases between. CDR3 length: 15 amino acids. Germline V gene lookup returns CDR1 SQVTM and CDR2 ANQGSEA.

The sample holds many counts of this clonotype. The chain carries TRBV25-1 and TRBJ2-7; D is unclear. CDR1 and CDR2 (germline): MGHDK, SYGVNS. V was trimmed by 0 bases and J by 6 bases, leaving 9 bases between them. The CDR3 spans 13 residues. The CDR3 sequence: CASSEYDSGEQYF. The CDR3 DNA follows: TGTGCCAGCAGTGAATATGATTCCGGCGAGCAGTACTTC.

Many counts were recorded for this clonotype. This sequence joins TRBV6-5 and TRBJ1-5; D remains unclear. Germline lookup yields CDR1 MNHEY and CDR2 SVGAGI. Trimming pared 3 bases from V and 5 bases from J, leaving 11 bases between. This CDR3 comprises 14 residues. The CDR3 DNA follows: TGTGCCAGCAGTTATTCTGGTCGAGATCAGCCCCAGCATTTT. The encoded protein is CASSYSGRDQPQHF.

This clonotype was recorded many times. V gene TRBV10-3 combines with J gene TRBJ2-1; no definite D call. The V gene's germline CDR1 is ENHRY and CDR2 SYGVKD. This CDR3 comprises 13 residues. The ends were cut back, 1 base at V and 8 bases at J, with 9 bases in the middle. CDR3 coding DNA: TGTGCCATCAGTGAGTGGGAACGGGATGAGCAGTTCTTC. Residues: CAISEWERDEQFF.

This clonotype was seen repeatedly, ten times or more. The chain couples TRBV5-1 to TRBJ1-3; D uncertain. Germline V CDR1 and CDR2: SGHRS, YFSETQ. Trimming took 6 bases from V and 2 from J, leaving 6 bases between them. This CDR3 is 12 amino acids long. The CDR3 spells CASTSTGNTIYF. The CDR3 nucleotides read TGCGCCAGCACCTCGACTGGAAACACCATATATTTT. The whole variable domain, remainder taken from reference TRBV5-1 and TRBJ1-3, is KAGVTQTPRYLIKTRGQQVTLSCSPISGHRSVSWYQQTPGQGLQFLFEYFSETQRNKGNFPGRFSGRQFSNSRSEMNVSTLELGDSALYLCASTSTGNTIYFGEGSWLTVV.

This clonotype occurred many times. The V and J genes are TRBV5-1 and TRBJ2-5, with a weak D call TRBD1 (6 bases). The CDR3 contains 16 residues. Per the germline V gene, CDR1 is SGHRS and CDR2 is YFSETQ. V gave up 0 bases and J gave up 5 bases, with 17 bases separating them. Written as DNA, the CDR3 is TGCGCCAGCAGCTTGGTGGGGACACTGACGCCGGAGACCCAGTACTTC. The encoded protein is CASSLVGTLTPETQYF.

In its sample, this clonotype was seen many times. The CDR3 here is CAWSERTSLPYGYTF. The CDR3 DNA sequence: TGTGCCTGGAGTGAGAGGACAAGCTTGCCCTATGGCTACACCTTC. The rearrangement links TRBV30 to TRBJ1-2; tentative D call: TRBD1 (5 bases). The CDR3 sequence is 15 residues long. CDR1 is GTSNPN, CDR2 SVGIG, per germline (reference sequence). The germline V and J ends were trimmed by 1 base and 4 bases, with 16 bases remaining between them.

The rearrangement links TRBV5-1 to TRBJ2-7; D is perhaps TRBD1 (5 bases). Germline assignment: CDR1 SGHRS and CDR2 YFSETQ. The CDR3 has 11 residues. V lost 8 bases, J lost 7 bases, and 13 bases lay in between. CDR3 sequence: CASRQGVEQYF. CDR3 nucleotide sequence: TGCGCCAGTCGGCAGGGCGTGGAGCAGTACTTC.

This clonotype was observed many times. The V and J genes are TRBV7-8 and TRBJ2-7; the match to TRBD2 covers 12 bases. The CDR3 is made up of 17 amino acids. V trimming: 4 bases; J trimming: 1 base; junction bases outside the gene matches: 8. Germline CDR1 is SGHVS and CDR2 is FQNEAQ. The CDR3 DNA is TGTGCCAGCAGCTCTAGACTAGCGGGAGATCCTTCCTACGAGCAGTACTTC. This translates into CASSSRLAGDPSYEQYF.

This clonotype was observed at least ten times. This chain links TRBV5-1 with TRBJ2-7; D perhaps matches TRBD2 (5 bases). Germline CDR1 SGHRS, CDR2 YFSETQ. Trimming removed 3 bases at V and 0 bases at J, with 10 bases between. This CDR3 has 14 residues. The CDR3 DNA follows: TGCGCCAGCAGCTCCCGGGATCCCTCCTACGAGCAGTACTTC. This gives the protein CASSSRDPSYEQYF. Supplemented by reference TRBV5-1 and TRBJ2-7, the full variable domain reads KAGVTQTPRYLIKTRGQQVTLSCSPISGHRSVSWYQQTPGQGLQFLFEYFSETQRNKGNFPGRFSGRQFSNSRSEMNVSTLELGDSALYLCASSSRDPSYEQYFGPGTRLTVT.

This clonotype was observed many times. CDR3 sequence: CSVETGRSYGYTF. The CDR3 DNA is TGCAGCGTGGAGACGGGACGGTCCTATGGCTACACCTTC. The chain links TRBV29-1 to TRBJ1-2, with a weak D call TRBD1 (5 bases). V shed 6 bases and J shed 4 bases, with 15 bases lying between them. Germline CDR1 reads SQVTM; CDR2 reads ANQGSEA. The CDR3 contains 13 residues.

This clonotype occurred many times. The chain employs TRBV2 and TRBJ2-7; 7 bases map to TRBD1. V was clipped by 8 bases and J by 4 bases; unmatched bases: 5. This CDR3 comprises 12 residues. Germline V CDR1 and CDR2: SNHLY, FYNNEI. The CDR3 sequence: CASGSDRYEQYF. CDR3 bases: TGTGCCAGCGGGTCGGACAGGTACGAGCAGTACTTC. Filled out from reference TRBV2 and TRBJ2-7, the complete variable domain reads EPEVTQTPSHQVTQMGQEVILRCVPISNHLYFYWYRQILGQKVEFLVSFYNNEISEKSEIFDDQFSVERPDGSNFTLKIRSTKLEDSAMYFCASGSDRYEQYFGPGTRLTVT.

Notes on this clonotype: A much larger clone sits a single nucleotide away, making a read error possible. This chain joins TRBV7-2 and TRBJ2-1; 12 nucleotides match TRBD2. The CDR3 consists of 14 residues. Germline V gene sequence: CDR1 SGHTA, CDR2 FQGNSA. V was clipped by 9 bases and J by 8 bases; unmatched bases: 8. In DNA form, the CDR3 reads TGTGCCAGAAGAACTAGCGGGGGGCCCCATGAGCAGTTCTTC. This encodes CARRTSGGPHEQFF.

This chain links TRBV29-1 with TRBJ2-5, with D possibly matching TRBD2 (6 bases). V dropped 4 bases and J dropped 4 bases, with 19 bases sitting between them. CDR3 size: 15 residues. The V gene's germline CDR1 is SQVTM and CDR2 ANQGSEA. Here the CDR3 reads CSVGAATRSLETQYF. The CDR3 region has the DNA TGCAGCGTTGGGGCCGCGACTAGAAGTTTAGAGACCCAGTACTTC.

V usage is TRBV28 and J usage is TRBJ1-6; D gene unclear. CDR1 MDHEN and CDR2 SYDVKM come from the germline V gene. This CDR3 has 17 amino acids. V was pared by 7 bases and J by 0 bases, with 16 bases between. The CDR3: CASTSSAASSYNSPLHF. The CDR3 region has the DNA TGTGCCAGCACCTCCTCCGCAGCGAGCTCCTATAATTCACCCCTCCACTTT.

This clonotype was detected a few times. This rearrangement joins TRBV3-1 to TRBJ1-3; D gene ambiguous. Germline CDR1 reads LGHDT; CDR2 reads YNNKEL (reference sequence). The CDR3 is 16 amino acids. V lost 2 bases, J lost 1 base, and 12 bases lay in between. The CDR3 coding sequence is TGTGCCAGCAGCCAAAACGGCGGAGATTCTGGAAACACCATATATTTT. Translation: CASSQNGGDSGNTIYF.

This clonotype was counted ten times or more. The chain couples TRBV29-1 to TRBJ2-1; perhaps TRBD2 as D (5 bases). Trimming pared 0 bases from V and 8 bases from J, leaving 11 bases between. Germline V gene data show CDR1 as SQVTM and CDR2 as ANQGSEA. The CDR3 covers 13 residues. DNA for the CDR3: TGCAGCGTTGAAGATCGGAGGTCGTATGAGCAGTTCTTC. As protein: CSVEDRRSYEQFF.

This clonotype has a count of ten or more. The rearrangement uses TRBV7-2 and TRBJ2-3; a possible D gene is TRBD2 (5 bases). Trimming removed 4 bases from V and 1 base from J, with 15 bases in between. Germline lookup yields CDR1 SGHTA and CDR2 FQGNSA. The CDR3 has 16 residues. CDR3 nucleotides: TGTGCCAGCAGCTCCCGGAGGTCTAGGGGCACAGATACGCAGTATTTT. It yields the protein CASSSRRSRGTDTQYF.

There are many counts of this clonotype. The V gene is TRBV20-1, the J gene TRBJ1-5; 8 positions match TRBD1. CDR1 is DFQATT and CDR2 is SNEGSKA in the germline V gene (reference sequence). The V and J ends lost 3 bases and 7 bases, in that order; junction bases with no gene match: 8. The length of the CDR3 is 14 residues. For the CDR3, the DNA is TGCAGTGCTAGTAAACCAGGGGGCCGCCAGCCCCAGCATTTT. As protein: CSASKPGGRQPQHF.

At least ten counts were recorded for this clonotype. The chain links TRBV7-2 to TRBJ1-2; 11 bases map to TRBD1. After removal of 5 bases from V and 7 bases from J, the junction contained 9 bases not matched to a gene. The CDR3 loop spans 15 amino acids. CDR1 and CDR2 from the germline V gene are SGHTA and FQGNSA. CDR3 region: CASSTRTGGEGGYTF. In nucleotides, the CDR3 is TGTGCCAGCAGCACCCGGACAGGGGGCGAGGGTGGCTACACCTTC.

In this sample, this clonotype turned up many times. The J gene is TRBJ1-1, the V gene TRBV7-9, with 7 bases that match TRBD1. CDR1 and CDR2 from the germline V gene are SEHNR and FQNEAQ (reference sequence). The ends lost 4 bases at V and 1 base at J; junction bases unmatched: 9. The CDR3 is 16 amino acids. The CDR3 region is CASSSALQGPNTEAFF. CDR3 DNA sequence: TGTGCCAGCAGCTCTGCCCTACAGGGGCCGAACACTGAAGCTTTCTTT.

This clonotype was seen many times. The chain employs TRBV7-9 and TRBJ2-5; D is ambiguous. In germline, CDR1 is SEHNR, CDR2 FQNEAQ (reference sequence). CDR3 length: 13 residues. V was cut by 5 bases and J by 5 bases, with 12 bases left in between. The CDR3 loop reads CASSLRAGETQYF. The CDR3 bases are TGTGCCAGCAGCCTTAGGGCTGGGGAGACCCAGTACTTC.

This clonotype was picked up many times. The chain carries TRBV11-1 and TRBJ2-1; 11 nucleotides line up with TRBD1. This CDR3 spans 18 amino acids. V shed 4 bases and J 3 bases; nucleotides not matched to a gene: 11. Germline V gives CDR1 SGHAT, CDR2 FQDESV (reference sequence). The CDR3 DNA reads as TGTGCCAGCAGCTCTACTCCGCACGGGACAGGGGGCTACAATGAGCAGTTCTTC. Its translation: CASSSTPHGTGGYNEQFF.

This clonotype was picked up many times. This rearrangement joins TRBV11-2 to TRBJ1-1; possibly TRBD1 for D (6 bases). The V gene's germline CDR1 is SGHAT and CDR2 FQNNGV. Trimming removed 1 base at V and 0 bases at J, with 18 bases between. The CDR3 has 18 residues. The CDR3 sequence: CASSLGRGGRGLNTEAFF. The CDR3, as DNA: TGTGCCAGCAGCTTAGGTCGCGGTGGCAGGGGCCTGAACACTGAAGCTTTCTTT.

This clonotype was detected ten times or more. The chain uses TRBV7-9 and TRBJ1-3; the D is unclear. CDR1 is SEHNR and CDR2 is FQNEAQ in the germline V gene (reference sequence). V was shortened by 1 base and J by 4 bases, with 11 bases between the two germline ends. The CDR3 totals 15 residues. CDR3 coding DNA: TGTGCCAGCAGCTTAGGCGGGCTGGACGGAAACACCATATATTTT. Amino acids: CASSLGGLDGNTIYF.

Concerning this clonotype: This could be a read error, since a much larger clone is one nucleotide away. The chain uses TRBV12-3 or TRBV12-4 and TRBJ1-3, with D perhaps matching TRBD1 (6 bases). The CDR3 has 14 amino acids. Trimming stripped 8 bases from V and 4 bases from J, with 15 bases between. The DNA for the CDR3 is TGTGCCAGCCTCTGGGGGGCCTGGGGAAACACCATATATTTT. It is translated as CASLWGAWGNTIYF.

CDR3 DNA sequence: TGTGCCAGCAGTCTACCCTCCCGGTCGGATACGCAGTATTTT. This codes for CASSLPSRSDTQYF. The chain has TRBV28 and TRBJ2-3, with unresolved D. V lost 5 bases to trimming and J lost 6 bases, with 15 bases between them. CDR3 length: 14 residues. Germline V gene sequence: CDR1 MDHEN, CDR2 SYDVKM.

This clonotype has a count of ten or more. This chain uses TRBV5-5 with TRBJ2-2; D not certain. Germline assignment: CDR1 SGHKS and CDR2 YYEKEE (reference sequence). The V and J ends lost 1 base and 4 bases respectively, with 11 bases between them. This CDR3 has 15 amino acids. CDR3 DNA sequence: TGTGCCAGCAGCTTGTTGCACGAGAGCACCGGGGAGCTGTTTTTT. It specifies CASSLLHESTGELFF.

In its sample, this clonotype was seen many times. The chain links TRBV29-1 to TRBJ2-7, with a tentative D call TRBD2 (7 bases). This CDR3 has 15 residues. V dropped 5 bases and J dropped 0 bases, with 17 bases sitting between them. Germline V lookup: CDR1 SQVTM, CDR2 ANQGSEA. The CDR3 region has the DNA TGCAGCGTTTGGTGGCGGGGGACAAACTCCTACGAGCAGTACTTC. Translating gives CSVWWRGTNSYEQYF.